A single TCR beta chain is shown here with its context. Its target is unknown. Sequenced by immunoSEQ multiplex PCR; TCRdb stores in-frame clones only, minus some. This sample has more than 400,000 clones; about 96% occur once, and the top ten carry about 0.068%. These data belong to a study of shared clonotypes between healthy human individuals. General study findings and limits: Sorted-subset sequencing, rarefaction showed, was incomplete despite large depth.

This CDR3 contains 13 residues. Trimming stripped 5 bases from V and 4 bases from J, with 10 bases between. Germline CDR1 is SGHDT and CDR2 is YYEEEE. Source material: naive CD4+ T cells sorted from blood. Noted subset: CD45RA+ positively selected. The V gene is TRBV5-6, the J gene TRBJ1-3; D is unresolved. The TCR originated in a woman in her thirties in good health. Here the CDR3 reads CASSLFRGNTIYF. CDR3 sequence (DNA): TGTGCCAGCAGTCTGTTTCGGGGAAACACCATATATTTT.